One sample yielded the 5 T cell receptor beta chains listed below, sequenced in a study of cytomegalovirus exposure and HLA in healthy donors (TCRdb year 2017). Receptor amplification or capture employed the immunoSEQ multiplex PCR assay. The multiplex PCR relied on a mix of 60 forward primers for TCR Vbeta segments and 13 reverse primers for TCR Jbeta segments. Entries here come from immuneACCESS through TCRdb and include only in-frame sequences with V and J called. Some clones fail to appear in such tables; in the studies checked, an unresolved V gene covers under half of the shortfall, and the cause of the remainder is unknown. Within this sample are about 160,000 clones, with 80% of them counted one time only. Of the sample, approximately 4.5% is held by the ten largest clones. Sequenced input: PBMCs. These receptors were taken from a man aged 25 to 45 in good health and CMV-seronegative.

This clone has only a few counts. The gene calls are TRBV14 and TRBJ2-7; the D gene is possibly TRBD2 (6 bases). Trimming removed 0 bases from V and 0 bases from J, with 15 bases in between. CDR3 size: 17 residues. CDR1 and CDR2 (germline): SGHDN, FVKESK. The CDR3 loop is CASSQEGLSDRSYEQYF. In DNA, the CDR3 is TGTGCCAGCAGCCAAGAGGGACTTTCAGACCGCTCCTACGAGCAGTACTTC.

The chain links TRBV6-5 to TRBJ2-2, with 10 bases lining up with TRBD1. With V trimmed by 4 bases and J by 3 bases, 2 bases remained unmatched. Germline-derived CDR1 and CDR2 are MNHEY and SVGAGI. The CDR3 extends over 15 amino acids. CDR3 nucleotide sequence: TGTGCCAGCAGTTCCGGGACAGGGGACACCGGGGAGCTGTTTTTT. This translates into CASSSGTGDTGELFF.

This sequence joins TRBV5-8 and TRBJ1-5, with no clear D. CDR1 is SGHTS, CDR2 YDEGEE, per germline. The CDR3 spans 13 residues. Trimming took off 2 bases at V and 5 bases at J, with 8 bases between the two ends. The chain's CDR3 is CASSFTEDQPQHF. CDR3 DNA: TGTGCCAGCAGCTTCACGGAGGATCAGCCCCAGCATTTT.

The chain joins TRBV11-2 to TRBJ1-3; TRBD1 might be the D (5 bases). V lost 0 bases and J lost 2, with 14 bases in between. The germline V gene encodes CDR1 SGHAT and CDR2 FQNNGV. CDR3 length equals 17 residues. This CDR3 reads CASSLDPAGAAGNTIYF. The CDR3 DNA is TGTGCCAGCAGCTTAGACCCCGCTGGGGCGGCTGGAAACACCATATATTTT.

This clone has just one count. The chain carries TRBV29-1 and TRBJ2-7, with 8 bases lining up with TRBD1. Germline CDR1 reads SQVTM; CDR2 reads ANQGSEA. The V and J ends lost 4 bases and 4 bases, in that order; junction bases with no gene match: 6. The CDR3 extends over 13 amino acids. In DNA form, the CDR3 reads TGCAGCGTTGGAACAGGGGGTCCGTACGAGCAGTACTTC. Residues: CSVGTGGPYEQYF.